A single T cell receptor beta chain is shown here with its context. V was pared by 1 base and J by 7 bases, with 13 bases between. CDR1 LNHNV and CDR2 YYDKDF come from the germline V gene (reference sequence). The CDR3 is 15 amino acids. TCRdb keeps only in-frame clones here, not all; method: immunoSEQ multiplex PCR. In the table there are 1 million to 1.2 million clones, approximately 80% of which are singletons. This specimen belongs to a study of shared clonotypes between healthy human individuals. The sequenced material came from memory CD4+ T cells from PBMCs. Sample subset: CD45RA-negative fraction. The clonotype comes from a man between 18 and 35 years old in good health. Some clones in this sample may be carry-over from other donors' samples. The chain has TRBV15 and TRBJ1-4; tentatively, D is TRBD1 (5 bases). The CDR3 nucleotides read TGTGCCACCAGCAGAGTAGGGGTGGGTGGTGAAAAACTGTTTTTT. Its translation: CATSRVGVGGEKLFF.